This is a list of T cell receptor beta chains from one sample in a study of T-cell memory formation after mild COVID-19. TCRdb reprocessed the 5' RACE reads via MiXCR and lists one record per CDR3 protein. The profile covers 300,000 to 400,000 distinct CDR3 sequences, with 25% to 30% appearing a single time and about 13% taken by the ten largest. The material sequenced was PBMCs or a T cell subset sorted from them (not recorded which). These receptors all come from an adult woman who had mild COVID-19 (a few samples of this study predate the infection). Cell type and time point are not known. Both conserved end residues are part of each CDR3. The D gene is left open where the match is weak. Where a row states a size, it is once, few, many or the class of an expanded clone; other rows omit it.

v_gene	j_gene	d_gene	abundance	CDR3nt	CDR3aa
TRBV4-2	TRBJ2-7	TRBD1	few	TGTGCCAGCAGCCCCGGGACAGGGGGGAGGTGGTTAAACGAGCAGTACTTC	CASSPGTGGRWLNEQYF
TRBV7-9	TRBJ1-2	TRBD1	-	TGTGCCAGCAGCTTAACGGGGGACAGCCGTGGCTACACCTTC	CASSLTGDSRGYTF
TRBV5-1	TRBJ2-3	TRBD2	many	TGCGCCAGCAGCCTGGGCCTAGCGGGGGGGACAGATACGCAGTATTTT	CASSLGLAGGTDTQYF
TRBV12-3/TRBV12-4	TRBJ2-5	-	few	TGTGCCAGCACCCCCGCCTTGCAGAACCGCGAGACCCAGTACTTC	CASTPALQNRETQYF
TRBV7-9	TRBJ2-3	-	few	TGTGCCAGCAGCTTGACCGGGACCAGCGTTTGGGATACGCAGTATTTT	CASSLTGTSVWDTQYF
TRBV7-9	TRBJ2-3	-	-	TGTGCCAGCAGCAACCCCACGGGAACAGATACGCAGTATTTT	CASSNPTGTDTQYF
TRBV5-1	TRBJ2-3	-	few	TGCGCCAGCAGCCCGGGGGTCAACACAGATACGCAGTATTTT	CASSPGVNTDTQYF
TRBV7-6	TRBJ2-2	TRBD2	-	TGTGCCAGCAGCTGGGGGCGGGAGGACGTAGCCGGGGAGCTGTTTTTT	CASSWGREDVAGELFF
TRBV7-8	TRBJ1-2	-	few	TGTGCCAGCAGCTTAGTCGCAGTTTACTATGGCTACACCTTC	CASSLVAVYYGYTF
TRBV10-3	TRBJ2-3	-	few	TGTGCCATCAGTGCGTCGGAGCGCAGAAGCACAGATACGCAGTATTTT	CAISASERRSTDTQYF
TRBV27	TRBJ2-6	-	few	TGTGCCACCCGGCCCTACAGCGGGGCCAACGTCCTGACTTTC	CATRPYSGANVLTF
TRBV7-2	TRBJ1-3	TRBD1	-	TGTGCCAGCAGCGGACAGGCACACTCTGGAAACACCATATATTTT	CASSGQAHSGNTIYF
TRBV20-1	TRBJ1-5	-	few	TGCAGTGCTAGAGATGGGCCTAGCAATCAGCCCCAGCATTTT	CSARDGPSNQPQHF
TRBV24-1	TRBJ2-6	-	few	TGTGCCACCAGTGACGGCTTGACAGGAGTATCTGGGGCCAACGTCCTGACTTTC	CATSDGLTGVSGANVLTF
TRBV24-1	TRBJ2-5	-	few	TGTGCCACCAGTGAGGGCGCGAGGGGTGCCCAAGAGACCCAGTACTTC	CATSEGARGAQETQYF
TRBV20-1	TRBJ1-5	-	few	TGCAGTGCTAGCTCAGGCAATCAGCCCCAGCATTTT	CSASSGNQPQHF
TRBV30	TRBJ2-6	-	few	TGTGCCGGGACCACAGGCCCGGGGGGGGCCAACGTCCTGACTTTC	CAGTTGPGGANVLTF
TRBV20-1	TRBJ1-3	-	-	TGCAGTGCCATCTCATCGAGCTCTGGAAACACCATATATTTT	CSAISSSSGNTIYF
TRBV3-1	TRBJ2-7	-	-	TGTGCCAGCAGCCAAGATCGGGGACTTCCTATCTACGAGCAGTACTTC	CASSQDRGLPIYEQYF
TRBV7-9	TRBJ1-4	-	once	TGTGCCAGCAGCTTCATCGGCCGGATAACAACTAATGAAAAACTGTTTTTT	CASSFIGRITTNEKLFF
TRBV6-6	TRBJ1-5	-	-	TGTGCCAGCAGTTACTCTCGGGTTCCGGGAAGTGGCAATCAGCCCCAGCATTTT	CASSYSRVPGSGNQPQHF
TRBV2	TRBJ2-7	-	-	TGTGCCAGCAGTGAAGACTCCCCCGAGCAGTACTTC	CASSEDSPEQYF
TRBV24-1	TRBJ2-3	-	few	TGTGCCACCAGTGTGGGGGGCACAGATACGCAGTATTTT	CATSVGGTDTQYF
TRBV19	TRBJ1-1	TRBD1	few	TGTGCCAGCGGGAGGACAGGGAAGAGTGAAGCTTTCTTT	CASGRTGKSEAFF
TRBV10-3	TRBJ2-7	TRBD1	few	TGTGCCATCAGTCACACGGGACAGGGATTAAACTACGAGCAGTACTTC	CAISHTGQGLNYEQYF
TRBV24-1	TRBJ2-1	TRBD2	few	TGTGCCACCAGTGATCGACTAGCTGCGGATGAGCAGTTCTTC	CATSDRLAADEQFF
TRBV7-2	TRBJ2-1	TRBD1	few	TGTGCCAGCAGCTCAGGACAGGGGGCAAGTGAGCAGTTCTTC	CASSSGQGASEQFF
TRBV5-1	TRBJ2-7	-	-	TGCGCCAGCAGCCCCCTCGTCGGTAGCGACGAGCAGTACTTC	CASSPLVGSDEQYF
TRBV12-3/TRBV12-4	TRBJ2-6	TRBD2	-	TGTGCCAGCAGTGAAGCGGGGGGGCGTGGGGCCAACGTCCTGACTTTC	CASSEAGGRGANVLTF
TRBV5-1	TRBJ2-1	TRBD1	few	TGCGCCAGCAGCTTGTTGGACAGGGGAATCAATGAGCAGTTCTTC	CASSLLDRGINEQFF
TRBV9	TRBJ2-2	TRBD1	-	TGTGCCAGCAGCGTAGAACAGGGGTACACCGGGGAGCTGTTTTTT	CASSVEQGYTGELFF
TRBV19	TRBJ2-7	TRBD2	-	TGTGCCAGTAGTATAGCGGGGGGGAACTCCTACGAGCAGTACTTC	CASSIAGGNSYEQYF
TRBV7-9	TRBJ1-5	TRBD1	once	TGTGCCAGCAGCGACGACAGGGGGCGTCAGCCCCAGCATTTT	CASSDDRGRQPQHF
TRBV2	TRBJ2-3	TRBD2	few	TGTGCCATCCTGACTAGCGGGAAAGATACGCAGTATTTT	CAILTSGKDTQYF
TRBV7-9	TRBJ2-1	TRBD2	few	TGTGCCAGCAGCACTAGCGGGAGGTCCTACAATGAGCAGTTCTTC	CASSTSGRSYNEQFF
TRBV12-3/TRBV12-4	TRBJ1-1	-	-	TGTGCCAGCAGAAACCAGGGGTTCACTGAAGCTTTCTTT	CASRNQGFTEAFF
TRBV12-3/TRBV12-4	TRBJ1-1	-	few	TGTGCCAGCAGACTACAGGGGAACACTGAAGCTTTCTTT	CASRLQGNTEAFF
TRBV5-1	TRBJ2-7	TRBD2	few	TGCGCCAGCGGCGGCCCGGGACTAGCGGGAGAGGGTAACGAGCAGTACTTC	CASGGPGLAGEGNEQYF